The 2 T cell receptor beta chains below come from one sample, sequenced in a study of T-cell reconstitution after alpha-beta-depleted transplantation in children. Preparation of the TCRbeta library involved a method that used unique molecular identifiers. TCRdb itself ran the PCR reads through MiXCR, one entry per CDR3 protein. Of hundreds of thousands of distinct CDR3 sequences listed, over 10% are singletons. Sample: PBMCs, mostly from graft donor cells, taken 360 days after TCRalphabeta/CD19-depleted stem cell transplant. These receptors were taken from a male patient younger than 18 who had a stem cell transplant for acute myeloid leukemia, so the T cells may come from the graft donor.

This sequence joins TRBV20-1 and TRBJ2-7, with 9 bases lining up with TRBD1. Germline loops: CDR1 DFQATT, CDR2 SNEGSKA (reference sequence). CDR3 length: 17 amino acids. J gave up 4 bases and V 3 bases, and 16 bases lay outside the gene matches. The CDR3 loop reads CSASPGQGPLPVYEQYF. The CDR3 DNA sequence: TGCAGTGCTAGTCCGGGACAGGGCCCTCTTCCCGTTTACGAGCAGTACTTC.

This clonotype was detected ten times or more. The V call is TRBV12-3 or TRBV12-4, the J call TRBJ2-1; possibly TRBD1 or TRBD2 for D (5 bases each). Trimming removed 6 bases at V and 7 bases at J, with 19 bases between. There are 15 residues in the CDR3. As DNA, the CDR3 is TGTGCCAGCAGCCCGGTGAGAGGGGAGAGGAATGAGCAGTTCTTC. Translating gives CASSPVRGERNEQFF.